This T cell receptor (beta chain) was documented in a study of control samples from healthy donors and cancer patients. Assay: immunoSEQ multiplex PCR; the TCRdb copy retains only in-frame clones and omits some. The sample has under 200,000 clones. The V end lost 3 bases, the J end lost 0 bases, and 14 bases lay between the germline ends. The CDR3 spans 16 residues. Germline lookup yields CDR1 KGHSH and CDR2 LQKENI. The rearrangement links TRBV18 to TRBJ1-1; D uncertain. The sequence was obtained from a woman aged 30 to 39 in good health. The source material was blood. This CDR3 is CASSPGPRTMNTEAFF. The CDR3 DNA reads TGTGCCAGCTCACCCGGGCCCAGGACCATGAACACTGAAGCTTTCTTT.